This T cell receptor (beta chain) was obtained from a study of T-cell reconstitution after alpha-beta-depleted transplantation in children. This clonotype showed up many times. The CDR3 sequence is 18 residues long. The germline V gene has CDR1 MDHEN and CDR2 SYDVKM. V lost 8 bases to trimming and J lost 0 bases, with 24 bases between them. Unique molecular identifiers were incorporated when the TCRbeta library was constructed. MiXCR, run by TCRdb on the PCR reads, gives a single entry per CDR3 protein. The table lists around 580,000 distinct CDR3 sequences, 20% to 25% of them singletons, with 13% to 15% in the top ten.

The sample in question was PBMCs, mostly from graft donor cells, obtained 360 days after TCRalphabeta/CD19-depleted stem cell transplant. The sequence derives from a boy in the first two years of life who had a stem cell transplant for acute myeloid leukemia, so the T cells may come from the graft donor. The genes are TRBV28 and TRBJ2-3; D not certain. The CDR3 nucleotides are TGTGCCAGCTACTCGGACGTACGGGCCGTACTTAGCACAGATACGCAGTATTTT. This codes for CASYSDVRAVLSTDTQYF. The complete variable domain, with remaining parts taken from reference TRBV28 and TRBJ2-3, reads DVKVTQSSRYLVKRTGEKVFLECVQDMDHENMFWYRQDPGLGLRLIYFSYDVKMKEKGDIPEGYSVSREKKERFSLILESASTNQTSMYLCASYSDVRAVLSTDTQYFGPGTRLTVL.